This T cell receptor (beta chain) was recorded in a study of blood T cell repertoires in COVID-19. Study as a whole: COVID-19 samples, acute and convalescent, were from the United States, Italy and Spain. T cells, B-cell-depleted T cells, or PBMCs provided the cDNA or gDNA that served as material.

As originally analysed: Quantification of nucleated cells was approximated via reference gene primer amplification. Libraries were prepared by immunoSEQ multiplex PCR; TCRdb keeps only in-frame clonotypes and omits some of them. D and trimming were read from the DNA, whereas the V and J calls and clone size are those reported in that table. The table lists some 31,000 clones, 70% to 85% of them singletons, with less than 9% in the top ten. This CDR3 has 14 residues. CDR1 is SNHLY and CDR2 is FYNNEI in the germline V gene. Trimming cost V 6 bases and J 2 bases, with 14 bases left between them. The chain employs TRBV2 and TRBJ2-7; tentative D call: TRBD1 (6 bases). The sequenced material came from peripheral blood. The sequence was collected from a woman aged 60 to 75 with acute or convalescent COVID-19. In nucleotides, the CDR3 is TGTGCCAGCAGGAAGACAGGAAATACCTACGAGCAGTACTTC. This encodes CASRKTGNTYEQYF.